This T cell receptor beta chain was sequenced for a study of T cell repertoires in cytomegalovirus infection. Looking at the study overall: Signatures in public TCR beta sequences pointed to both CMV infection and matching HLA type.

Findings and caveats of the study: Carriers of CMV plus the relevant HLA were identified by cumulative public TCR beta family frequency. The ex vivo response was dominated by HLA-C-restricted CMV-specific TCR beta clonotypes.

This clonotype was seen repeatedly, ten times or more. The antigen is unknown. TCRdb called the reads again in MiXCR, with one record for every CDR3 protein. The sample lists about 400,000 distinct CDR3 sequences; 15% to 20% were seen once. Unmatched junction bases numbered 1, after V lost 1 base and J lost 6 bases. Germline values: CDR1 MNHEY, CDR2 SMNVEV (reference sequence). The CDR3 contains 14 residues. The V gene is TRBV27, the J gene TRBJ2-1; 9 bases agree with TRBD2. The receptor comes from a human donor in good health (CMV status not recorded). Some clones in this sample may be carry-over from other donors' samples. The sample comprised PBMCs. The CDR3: CASSLLGLANEQFF. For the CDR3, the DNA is TGTGCCAGCAGTTTATTGGGACTAGCCAATGAGCAGTTCTTC.